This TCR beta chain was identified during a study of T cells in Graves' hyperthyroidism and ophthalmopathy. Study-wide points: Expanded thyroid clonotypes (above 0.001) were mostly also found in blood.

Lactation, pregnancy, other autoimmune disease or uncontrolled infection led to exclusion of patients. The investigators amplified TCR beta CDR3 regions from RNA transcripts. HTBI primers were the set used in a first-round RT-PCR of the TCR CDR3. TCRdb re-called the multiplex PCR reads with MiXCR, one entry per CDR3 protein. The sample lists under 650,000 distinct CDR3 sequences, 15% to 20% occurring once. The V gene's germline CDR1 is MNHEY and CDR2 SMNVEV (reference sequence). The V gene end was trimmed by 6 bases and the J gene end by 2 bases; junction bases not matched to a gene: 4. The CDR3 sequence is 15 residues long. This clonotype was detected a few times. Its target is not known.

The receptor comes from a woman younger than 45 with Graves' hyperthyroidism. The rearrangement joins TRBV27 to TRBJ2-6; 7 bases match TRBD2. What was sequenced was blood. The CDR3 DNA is TGTGCCAGCAGAAGCGCGGGAGCTGGGGCCAACGTCCTGACTTTC. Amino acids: CASRSAGAGANVLTF.